This TCR beta chain was sequenced for a study of blood T cell repertoires in COVID-19. Overall study: Material from acute and convalescent COVID-19 was sourced from the United States, Italy and Spain.

Those enrolled in Seattle joined during active infection and were followed longitudinally afterward. Germline assignment: CDR1 SGHRS and CDR2 YFSETQ. J lost 7 bases, V lost 1 base, and 13 bases had no gene match. The CDR3 extends over 17 amino acids. In the authors' workflow: Counts of nucleated cells, estimated from reference gene primer amplification, were obtained. Profiling relied on immunoSEQ multiplex PCR, and the TCRdb table lists in-frame clones only, not all of them. The V and J calls and clone size were taken over from that table, and D and trimming were inferred from the DNA. The table shows approximately 200,000 clones, with 80% to 85% occurring only once.

This receptor was obtained from a woman older than 75 with COVID-19, enrolled during active disease. V is TRBV5-1 and J is TRBJ1-2, with 10 nucleotides matching TRBD1. Sequencing was carried out using peripheral blood. The CDR3: CASSLWGQGNGEGGYTF. Here the CDR3 DNA reads TGCGCCAGCAGCTTGTGGGGACAGGGGAATGGAGAGGGTGGCTACACCTTC.